Detailed here is one T cell receptor beta chain. No antigen is known for it. Per-base qualities were not stored, and no clone one base away is much larger. The data derive from a study of cytomegalovirus exposure and HLA in healthy donors (dated by TCRdb to the late 2010s). Background for the entire study: A later analysis indicated that the roughly 130 validation repertoires were generated on the platform also employed for the approximately 700 repertoires of the first cohort. The aim of the study was to test whether cataloging public T cell receptors could identify signatures of past pathogen exposure. The study combined high-throughput TCR immunosequencing, statistical association of individual TCRs with disease status, and machine learning to predict cytomegalovirus infection status. Along with the approximately 620-subject first cohort, a separate validation cohort of over a hundred different subjects was used.

Separate from the roughly 700-subject first cohort, the validation cohort of more than 90 subjects was the group to which the donors belonged. Library preparation used the immunoSEQ multiplex PCR assay. In the source study's methods: A statistical classification framework was built for diagnosing cytomegalovirus status from the catalog of TCR beta chain sequences. TCRdb stores this immuneACCESS table with in-frame sequences only. Part of the clones is absent; in the studies checked, under half of the shortfall reflects unresolved V genes, and no reason is known for the rest. V and J calls and clone size follow that table, whereas D and trimming were derived from the DNA. The sample table holds some 250,000 clones, of which less than 95% were seen once. Just over 3% of the sample is in the top ten clones. Broad study findings and their caveats: Across donors, most TCR sequences were observed very rarely, whereas some public TCRs were present in many individuals. Subsequent analysis determined that TCRs grouped into clusters in the first cohort also showed a tendency toward co-occurrence across the roughly 130 validation repertoires, and 85% to 95% of cluster scores exceeded 0. The classifier was reported to diagnose cytomegalovirus status with high specificity and sensitivity in both the original cohort and the validation cohort. The authors suggested that the approach could potentially be extended to other disease states and immunological phenotypes. The validation cohort had no HLA typing available for a later analysis, so co-occurrence within that cohort was assessed over all 130 or so repertoires. In vitro tests confirmed that a few of the cytomegalovirus-associated TCR beta chains recognize cytomegalovirus antigens. A total of 150 or so TCR beta chains were listed by the study as associated with cytomegalovirus.

The CDR3 measures 15 amino acids from cysteine to phenylalanine. The CDR3 DNA has 45 bases and is translated from base 1. The germline V gene yields MNHNS for CDR1 and SASEGT for CDR2. Trimming removed 4 bases from V and 5 bases from J; the gene matches leave 5 bases unexplained. The sample comprised PBMCs. This sequence was found in a woman in her twenties or thirties in good health and CMV-seronegative. The receptor chain draws on TRBV6-1 and TRBJ1-5, with TRBD1 matching 10 junction bases. In nucleotides, the sequence is TGTGCCAGCAGTGGACAGGGGGCTTTGGATCAGCCCCAGCATTTT. It translates to CASSGQGALDQPQHF.